The source of this T cell receptor (beta chain) is a study of CD8 T cells in ankylosing spondylitis. Findings and caveats of the study: Blood of patients with ankylosing spondylitis appeared to be characterized by a TCR beta motif of several highly homologous variants.

The CDR3 totals 18 residues. Germline V gives CDR1 SGHRS, CDR2 YFSETQ. V was pared by 0 bases and J by 5 bases, with 20 bases between. MiXCR was run by TCRdb on the 5' RACE reads, yielding one entry per CDR3 protein. The sample lists a few hundred thousand distinct CDR3 sequences, roughly a sixth occurring once. In its sample, this clonotype was seen a few times. No antigen is known for it. Sequencing was done on a sample of blood, either unsorted or a sorted T cell fraction (not recorded which). This clonotype was obtained from a male donor with ankylosing spondylitis. This chain links TRBV5-1 with TRBJ1-4, with D perhaps TRBD1 (6 bases). CDR3: CASSLGGVTGQNNEKLFF. In DNA form, the CDR3 reads TGCGCCAGCAGCTTGGGGGGGGTGACAGGCCAGAACAATGAAAAACTGTTTTTT.